Listed below are T cell receptor beta chains from one sample, sequenced in a study of blood T cell repertoires in COVID-19. This table comes from immunoSEQ multiplex PCR, and its TCRdb copy is limited to in-frame clones, with some not included. The table records 190,000 or so clones, about 86% of them present only once. Sequencing was performed on peripheral blood. The receptors derive from a woman aged 65 to 85 with acute or convalescent COVID-19. Each CDR3 is given with its conserved first and last residue. The D gene is left open where the match is weak. Rows give clone size only sometimes, using once, few, many, or a class for an expanded clone.

cdr3_nt: TGCGCCAGCAGGGGGGGGACTACTCGGGAGCAGTACTTC
cdr3_aa: CASRGGTTREQYF
v_call: TRBV5-1
j_call: TRBJ2-7
clone_size: .
d_call: TRBD2

cdr3_nt: TGTGCCAGCAGAAGAACAGGGCCCTACGAGCAGTACTTC
cdr3_aa: CASRRTGPYEQYF
v_call: TRBV6-5
j_call: TRBJ2-7
clone_size: .
d_call: .

cdr3_nt: TGTGCCAGCACCCTGGGACTTTATTCTTACGAGCAGTACTTC
cdr3_aa: CASTLGLYSYEQYF
v_call: TRBV6-5
j_call: TRBJ2-7
clone_size: .
d_call: .

cdr3_nt: TGTGCCAGTAGTATGTCGGACTATACCTACAATGAGCAGTTCTTC
cdr3_aa: CASSMSDYTYNEQFF
v_call: TRBV19
j_call: TRBJ2-1
clone_size: .
d_call: .

cdr3_nt: TGTGCCAGCACCCTCACAGGGGGCGCCTACAATGAGCAGTTCTTC
cdr3_aa: CASTLTGGAYNEQFF
v_call: TRBV9
j_call: TRBJ2-1
clone_size: .
d_call: TRBD1

cdr3_nt: TGTGCCAGCAGTCTTAATGGACTAGCGTACACCGGGGAGCTGTTTTTT
cdr3_aa: CASSLNGLAYTGELFF
v_call: TRBV27
j_call: TRBJ2-2
clone_size: .
d_call: TRBD2

cdr3_nt: TGTGCCAGCAGTATGGGACAAAGGGAGCCCCAGCATTTT
cdr3_aa: CASSMGQREPQHF
v_call: TRBV12-3/TRBV12-4
j_call: TRBJ1-5
clone_size: once
d_call: .

cdr3_nt: TGTGCCAGTAGTATCGACAGGGGTAGCAATCAGCCCCAGCATTTT
cdr3_aa: CASSIDRGSNQPQHF
v_call: TRBV19
j_call: TRBJ1-5
clone_size: .
d_call: TRBD1

cdr3_nt: TGTGCCAGTAGTGGGCCAAAGACAGGACAGGATGGCTACACCTTC
cdr3_aa: CASSGPKTGQDGYTF
v_call: TRBV19
j_call: TRBJ1-2
clone_size: .
d_call: TRBD1

cdr3_nt: TGTGCAAGTCGCCCCCGAAGCTTAGCCAAAAACATTCAGTACTTC
cdr3_aa: CASRPRSLAKNIQYF
v_call: TRBV12-2
j_call: TRBJ2-4
clone_size: .
d_call: .

cdr3_nt: TGTGCCAGCACCCTCAGGACTAGCGGGAGGGCGTTCTTC
cdr3_aa: CASTLRTSGRAFF
v_call: TRBV2
j_call: TRBJ2-1
clone_size: .
d_call: TRBD2

cdr3_nt: TGTGCCAGCAGATCTGACAGGTGGGGAGACACTGAAGCTTTCTTT
cdr3_aa: CASRSDRWGDTEAFF
v_call: TRBV27
j_call: TRBJ1-1
clone_size: .
d_call: .

cdr3_nt: TGTGCCAGCAGCTTAGGCGACAGAGACTACGAGCAGTACTTC
cdr3_aa: CASSLGDRDYEQYF
v_call: TRBV7-8
j_call: TRBJ2-7
clone_size: .
d_call: .

cdr3_nt: TGTGCCAGCAGTGGGGCTAGCGGGATAAGGGATGAGCAGTTCTTC
cdr3_aa: CASSGASGIRDEQFF
v_call: TRBV2
j_call: TRBJ2-1
clone_size: .
d_call: TRBD2

cdr3_nt: TGTGCCAGCAGCACAGGGACAGAACGTGGAAACACCATATATTTT
cdr3_aa: CASSTGTERGNTIYF
v_call: TRBV7-8
j_call: TRBJ1-3
clone_size: .
d_call: TRBD1

cdr3_nt: TGTGCCAGCAGCCCCTCGGGACAGCCGCAAGAGACCCAGTACTTC
cdr3_aa: CASSPSGQPQETQYF
v_call: TRBV9
j_call: TRBJ2-5
clone_size: .
d_call: TRBD1

cdr3_nt: TGTGCCAGCAGAGCCCGACTTAACAGGGGTGCCGATTCACCCCTCCACTTT
cdr3_aa: CASRARLNRGADSPLHF
v_call: TRBV2
j_call: TRBJ1-6
clone_size: few
d_call: TRBD1

cdr3_nt: TGTGCCAGTAGTCCCTCCGCCCGTCTGCGAACGGAAAAACTGTTTTTT
cdr3_aa: CASSPSARLRTEKLFF
v_call: TRBV19
j_call: TRBJ1-4
clone_size: .
d_call: .

cdr3_nt: TGTGCCAGCAGTGCAGGGTCACGACACGAGCAGTACTTC
cdr3_aa: CASSAGSRHEQYF
v_call: TRBV12-3/TRBV12-4
j_call: TRBJ2-7
clone_size: .
d_call: .

cdr3_nt: TGTGCCAGCGCTACCTCCCAGGGGGTCTACGAGCAGTACTTC
cdr3_aa: CASATSQGVYEQYF
v_call: TRBV27
j_call: TRBJ2-7
clone_size: once
d_call: TRBD1

cdr3_nt: TGCGCCAGCAGTCTGGCAGACAACTACGAGCAGTACTTC
cdr3_aa: CASSLADNYEQYF
v_call: TRBV5-1
j_call: TRBJ2-7
clone_size: .
d_call: .

cdr3_nt: TGTGCCAGCAGCTTAGAGGTAGCGGGAGGTAATGAGCAGTTCTTC
cdr3_aa: CASSLEVAGGNEQFF
v_call: TRBV7-3
j_call: TRBJ2-1
clone_size: .
d_call: TRBD2

cdr3_nt: TGTGCCAGCAGCCTTTTCTTTACGGGAGATGGAGGTGAGCAGTTCTTC
cdr3_aa: CASSLFFTGDGGEQFF
v_call: TRBV14
j_call: TRBJ2-1
clone_size: .
d_call: .

cdr3_nt: TGTGCCAGTAGAAGGGGACCGGGAACTAGCGGGAACGAGCAGTACTTC
cdr3_aa: CASRRGPGTSGNEQYF
v_call: TRBV19
j_call: TRBJ2-7
clone_size: .
d_call: TRBD2

cdr3_nt: TGTGCCAGCGCCGGGACAGGGGTCTCCTACGAGCAGTACTTC
cdr3_aa: CASAGTGVSYEQYF
v_call: TRBV2
j_call: TRBJ2-7
clone_size: .
d_call: TRBD1

cdr3_nt: TGCGCCAGCAGCTCCGGACAGGGGGTTGGCTATGGCTACACCTTC
cdr3_aa: CASSSGQGVGYGYTF
v_call: TRBV5-1
j_call: TRBJ1-2
clone_size: .
d_call: TRBD1

cdr3_nt: TGTGCCAGCTCACCACCGGAGGGACAAGAGACCCAGTACTTC
cdr3_aa: CASSPPEGQETQYF
v_call: TRBV18
j_call: TRBJ2-5
clone_size: .
d_call: .

cdr3_nt: TGTGCCAGTAGTATCACTCCGGGACTAACTTGGGCTTTCTTT
cdr3_aa: CASSITPGLTWAFF
v_call: TRBV19
j_call: TRBJ1-1
clone_size: .
d_call: .

cdr3_nt: TGTGCCAGCAGCTTAAAGGGAGGCAATCAGCCCCAGCATTTT
cdr3_aa: CASSLKGGNQPQHF
v_call: TRBV7-2
j_call: TRBJ1-5
clone_size: .
d_call: .